This T cell receptor beta chain was captured by sequencing in a study of STAT5B mutations in CD4+ large granular lymphocyte leukemia. The CDR3 has 15 residues. The ends were cut back, 0 bases at V and 4 bases at J, with 8 bases in the middle. Germline values: CDR1 SGHNT, CDR2 YYREEE (reference sequence). Buffy coats from healthy blood donors served as controls. Sequenced by immunoSEQ multiplex PCR; TCRdb stores in-frame clones only, minus some. The sample carries about 24,000 clones, roughly 70% recorded once. This sequence joins TRBV5-4 and TRBJ2-6; weak D call: TRBD2 (5 bases). The sequence was obtained from a human donor in good health. What was sequenced was CD4+ T cells from blood buffy coats. The CDR3 loop reads CASSLGETGANVLTF. The CDR3 DNA sequence: TGTGCCAGCAGCTTGGGGGAGACAGGGGCCAACGTCCTGACTTTC.